Below, 6 T cell receptor beta chains from the same sample are listed, as sequenced in a study of cytomegalovirus exposure and HLA in healthy donors. The study ran its PCR with 60 Vbeta and 13 Jbeta primers. Libraries were prepared by immunoSEQ multiplex PCR; TCRdb keeps only in-frame clonotypes and omits some of them. The sample's table shows 130,000 or so clones. Sequenced input: PBMCs. Source of these receptors: a woman in her late teens or twenties in good health and CMV-seronegative.

Note on this clone: One end of the junction fails to match germline, which may point to a read error. This chain uses TRBV19 with TRBJ1-2, with 7 bases aligning to TRBD1. Germline V gene sequence: CDR1 LNHDA, CDR2 SQIVND (reference sequence). CDR3 length equals 16 residues. CDR3 DNA sequence: TGTGCCAGTAGTATAGATCCCCCGGACAGGCACGATGGCTACATCTTC. Encoded protein: CASSIDPPDRHDGYIF. The full variable domain, in which reference TRBV19 and TRBJ1-2 provide the parts outside the CDR3, is DGGITQSPKYLFRKEGQNVTLSCEQNLNHDAMYWYRQDPGQGLRLIYYSQIVNDFQKGDIAEGYSVSREKKESFPLTVTSAQKNPTAFYLCASSIDPPDRHDGYIFGSGTRLTVV.

The rearrangement joins TRBV7-2 to TRBJ2-3; 8 bases fit TRBD2. The V segment lost 1 base and the J segment 4 bases; nucleotides outside the gene matches: 16. The germline gives CDR1 SGHTA, CDR2 FQGNSA. The CDR3 length is 19 residues. CDR3 protein: CASSLDWAMGGRRSDTQYF. The CDR3 DNA sequence: TGTGCCAGCAGCTTAGATTGGGCCATGGGCGGGAGGCGGTCAGATACGCAGTATTTT.

The chain has TRBV29-1 and TRBJ2-7; tentative D call: TRBD1 (5 bases). Trimming took 7 bases from V and 6 from J, leaving 19 bases between them. The germline CDR1 and CDR2 sequences are SQVTM and ANQGSEA. The CDR3 runs 13 residues. The CDR3 bases are TGCAGCGCCCAAGGGGCCGAATCGGCCGAGCAGTACTTC. Translated, it gives CSAQGAESAEQYF.

This chain uses TRBV5-6 with TRBJ2-4, with TRBD1 as a possible D gene (5 bases). V gave up 0 bases and J gave up 6 bases, with 10 bases separating them. The germline gives CDR1 SGHDT, CDR2 YYEEEE. The CDR3 is 14 residues long. CDR3 sequence: CASSLVTAGNIQYF. In nucleotides, the CDR3 is TGTGCCAGCAGCTTGGTGACAGCCGGAAACATTCAGTACTTC. Full variable domain (remainder filled in from reference TRBV5-6 and TRBJ2-4): DAGVTQSPTHLIKTRGQQVTLRCSPKSGHDTVSWYQQALGQGPQFIFQYYEEEERQRGNFPDRFSGHQFPNYSSELNVNALLLGDSALYLCASSLVTAGNIQYFGAGTRLSVL.

The chain couples TRBV19 to TRBJ1-4; 8 bases agree with TRBD1. Germline V lookup: CDR1 LNHDA, CDR2 SQIVND (reference sequence). The V and J ends lost 3 bases and 8 bases, in that order; junction bases with no gene match: 2. There are 13 residues in the CDR3. Here the CDR3 DNA reads TGTGCCAGTAGTATGGACAGGGCCGAAAAACTGTTTTTT. Its protein is CASSMDRAEKLFF.

The rearrangement uses TRBV18 and TRBJ1-1, with D possibly matching TRBD1 (6 bases). Between the trimmed V and J ends, which lost 2 bases and 5 bases, there was a span of 12 bases. This CDR3 contains 14 residues. Looked up from germline, CDR1 is KGHSH and CDR2 is LQKENI. The DNA of the CDR3 is TGTGCCAGCTCACCAGAACAGGGATGGACTGAAGCTTTCTTT. Protein sequence: CASSPEQGWTEAFF.